A single sample is the source of the 9 T cell receptor beta chains below, sequenced in a study of cytomegalovirus exposure and HLA in healthy donors. The PCR ran on 60 Vbeta and 13 Jbeta primers. Data came from immunoSEQ multiplex PCR; TCRdb stores just in-frame clones and leaves some out. The sample contains roughly 150,000 clones, around 80% of which appear only once. Sequencing was done on a sample of PBMCs. These TCRs come from a woman in her 40s in good health and CMV-seronegative.

This chain links TRBV5-1 with TRBJ2-7; D remains ambiguous. With 4 bases removed from V and 3 bases from J, the gap between germline ends came to 17 bases. CDR3 length: 15 amino acids. Germline V gives CDR1 SGHRS, CDR2 YFSETQ. CDR3 protein: CASSVTPSPVYEQYF. The CDR3 DNA reads TGCGCCAGCAGCGTTACCCCAAGCCCGGTCTACGAGCAGTACTTC.

There are a few counts of this clone. The V and J genes are TRBV2 and TRBJ2-1; the D gene is possibly TRBD2 (6 bases). The CDR3 covers 17 residues. Trimming pared 5 bases from V and 0 bases from J, leaving 17 bases between. Germline V CDR1 and CDR2: SNHLY, FYNNEI. CDR3 nucleotides: TGTGCCAGCAGTCCAACTTTGGCGGGGACCTCCTACAATGAGCAGTTCTTC. Its translation is CASSPTLAGTSYNEQFF.

This clone has a handful of counts. The V gene is TRBV5-6, the J gene TRBJ2-1; 14 bases align to TRBD2. V was pared by 3 bases and J by 8 bases, with 4 bases of the junction left unmatched. The CDR3 runs 15 residues. Germline V gene lookup returns CDR1 SGHDT and CDR2 YYEEEE. CDR3 DNA sequence: TGTGCCAGCAGCTGGGGGACTAGCGGGAGCGATGAGCAGTTCTTC. It codes for CASSWGTSGSDEQFF.

V and J are TRBV6-6 and TRBJ1-4; 7 nucleotides line up with TRBD1. The V gene's germline CDR1 is MNHNY and CDR2 SVGAGI (reference sequence). V trimming: 5 bases; J trimming: 5 bases; junction bases outside the gene matches: 11. The CDR3 contains 16 residues. This chain's CDR3 is CASSRTTGTANEKLFF. DNA of the CDR3: TGTGCCAGCAGTAGAACGACCGGGACAGCGAATGAAAAACTGTTTTTT.

In this sample, this clone turned up once. V is TRBV15 and J is TRBJ2-3; 7 nucleotides match TRBD1. The CDR3 is 15 residues long. Germline trimming cut 4 bases from V and 0 bases from J; bases unmatched to any gene: 4. CDR1 and CDR2 (germline): LNHNV, YYDKDF (reference sequence). CDR3: CATSNRGRSTDTQYF. CDR3 coding DNA: TGTGCCACCAGCAACAGGGGACGGAGCACAGATACGCAGTATTTT.

The chain recombines TRBV18 with TRBJ2-3, with TRBD1 matching over 7 bases. The V gene's germline CDR1 is KGHSH and CDR2 LQKENI. The CDR3 length is 15 residues. V lost 6 bases to trimming and J lost 2 bases; unmatched junction nucleotides: 8. The CDR3 DNA reads TGTGCCAGCTCTAGACAGGGCTCGGACACAGATACGCAGTATTTT. Amino acid sequence: CASSRQGSDTDTQYF.

This sequence joins TRBV2 and TRBJ2-6, with 10 bases fitting TRBD1. The CDR3 is made up of 16 amino acids. Germline values: CDR1 SNHLY, CDR2 FYNNEI. V was pared by 4 bases and J by 0 bases, with 0 bases of the junction left unmatched. The CDR3 sequence is CASSGDRGSGANVLTF. CDR3 coding DNA: TGTGCCAGCAGTGGGGACAGGGGCTCTGGGGCCAACGTCCTGACTTTC. Full variable domain (rest looked up from reference TRBV2 and TRBJ2-6): EPEVTQTPSHQVTQMGQEVILRCVPISNHLYFYWYRQILGQKVEFLVSFYNNEISEKSEIFDDQFSVERPDGSNFTLKIRSTKLEDSAMYFCASSGDRGSGANVLTFGAGSRLTVL.

V and J are TRBV11-2 and TRBJ1-3, with 10 bases identical to TRBD1. There are 16 residues in the CDR3. Per germline, CDR1 SGHAT and CDR2 FQNNGV. V shed 6 bases and J 1 base; nucleotides not matched to a gene: 6. CDR3 DNA: TGTGCCAGCAGGAAGGGGGGACAGGGGTCTGGAAACACCATATATTTT. It specifies CASRKGGQGSGNTIYF.

Comments on this clone: One end of the junction is discordant with germline, which a read error may explain. V is TRBV7-9 and J is TRBJ2-1, with D hard to call. The CDR3 length is 12 residues. Germline loops: CDR1 SEHNR, CDR2 FQNEAQ (reference sequence). The CDR3 DNA reads TGTTCCAGCAGCTTAACAATGAATGAGCAGTTCTTC. This sequence encodes CSSSLTMNEQFF.